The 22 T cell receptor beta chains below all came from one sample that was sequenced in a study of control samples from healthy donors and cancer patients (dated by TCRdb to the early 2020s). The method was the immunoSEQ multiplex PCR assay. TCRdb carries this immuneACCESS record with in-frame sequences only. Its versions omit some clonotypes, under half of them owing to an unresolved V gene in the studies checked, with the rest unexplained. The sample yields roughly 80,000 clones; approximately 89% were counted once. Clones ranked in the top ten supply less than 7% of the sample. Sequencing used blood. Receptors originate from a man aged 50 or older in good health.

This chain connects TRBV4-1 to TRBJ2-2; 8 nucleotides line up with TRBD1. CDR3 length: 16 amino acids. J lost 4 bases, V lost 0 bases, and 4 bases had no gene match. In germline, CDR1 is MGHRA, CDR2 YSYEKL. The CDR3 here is CASSQEAGGLTGELFF. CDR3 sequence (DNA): TGCGCCAGCAGCCAAGAGGCAGGGGGCCTCACCGGGGAGCTGTTTTTT.

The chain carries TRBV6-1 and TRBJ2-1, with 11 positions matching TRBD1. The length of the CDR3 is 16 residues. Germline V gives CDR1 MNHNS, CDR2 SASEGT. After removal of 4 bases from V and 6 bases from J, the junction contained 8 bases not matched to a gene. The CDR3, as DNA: TGTGCCAGCAGTGGCTCCGGGACAGGGGGTTTCAATGAGCAGTTCTTC. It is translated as CASSGSGTGGFNEQFF.

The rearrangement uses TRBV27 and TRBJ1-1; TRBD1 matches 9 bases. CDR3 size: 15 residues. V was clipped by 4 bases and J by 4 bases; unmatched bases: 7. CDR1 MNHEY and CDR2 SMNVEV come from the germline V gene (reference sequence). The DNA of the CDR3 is TGTGCCAGCAGTTCTACAGGGGGCCGCGGCACTGAAGCTTTCTTT. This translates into CASSSTGGRGTEAFF.

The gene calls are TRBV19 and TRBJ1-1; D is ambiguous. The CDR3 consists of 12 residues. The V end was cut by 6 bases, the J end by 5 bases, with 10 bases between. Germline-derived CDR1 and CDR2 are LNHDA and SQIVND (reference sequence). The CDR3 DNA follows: TGTGCCAGTAGGACTCCGGGGACTGAAGCTTTCTTT. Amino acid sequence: CASRTPGTEAFF.

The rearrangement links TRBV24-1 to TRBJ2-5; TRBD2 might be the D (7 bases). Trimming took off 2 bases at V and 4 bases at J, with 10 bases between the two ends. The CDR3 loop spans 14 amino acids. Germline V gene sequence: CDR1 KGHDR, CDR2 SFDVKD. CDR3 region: CATSDWGGPETQYF. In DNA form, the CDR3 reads TGTGCCACCAGTGATTGGGGGGGGCCAGAGACCCAGTACTTC.

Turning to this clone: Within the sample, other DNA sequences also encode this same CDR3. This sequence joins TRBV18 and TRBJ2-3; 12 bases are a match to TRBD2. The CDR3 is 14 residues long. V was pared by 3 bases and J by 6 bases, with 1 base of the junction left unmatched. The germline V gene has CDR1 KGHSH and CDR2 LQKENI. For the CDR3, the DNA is TGTGCCAGCTCACCTGGACTAGCGGGGGATACGCAGTATTTT. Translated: CASSPGLAGDTQYF.

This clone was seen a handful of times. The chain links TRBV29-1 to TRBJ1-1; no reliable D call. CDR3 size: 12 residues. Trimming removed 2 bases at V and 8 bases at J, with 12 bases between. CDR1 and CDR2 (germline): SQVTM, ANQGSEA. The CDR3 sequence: CSVENQVSEAFF. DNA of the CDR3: TGCAGCGTTGAAAATCAGGTTTCCGAAGCTTTCTTT.

The CDR3 is CASSSTAVTEAFF. CDR3 nucleotides: TGTGCCAGCAGCTCGACAGCCGTCACTGAAGCTTTCTTT. The rearrangement links TRBV3-1 (or the pseudogene TRBV3-2) to TRBJ1-1; D is possibly TRBD1 (5 bases). The V end was cut by 5 bases, the J end by 4 bases, with 11 bases between. CDR1 and CDR2 (germline): LGHDT, YNNKEL (reference sequence). The CDR3 is 13 residues long.

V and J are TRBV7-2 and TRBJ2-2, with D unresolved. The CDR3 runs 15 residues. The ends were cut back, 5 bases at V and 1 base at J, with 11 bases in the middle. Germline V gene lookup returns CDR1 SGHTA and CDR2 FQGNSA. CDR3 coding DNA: TGTGCCAGCAGCCGGGCCCTCGTGAACACCGGGGAGCTGTTTTTT. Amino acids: CASSRALVNTGELFF.

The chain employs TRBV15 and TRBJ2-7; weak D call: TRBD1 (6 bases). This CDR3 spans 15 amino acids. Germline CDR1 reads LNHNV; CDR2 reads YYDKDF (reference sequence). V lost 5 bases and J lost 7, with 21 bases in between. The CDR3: CATSVLTGTQGEQYF. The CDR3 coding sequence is TGTGCCACCAGCGTCCTGACAGGCACCCAGGGAGAGCAGTACTTC.

This CDR3 reads CAWNQGIGDEQYF. CDR3 sequence (DNA): TGTGCCTGGAACCAGGGAATAGGTGACGAGCAGTACTTC. The J gene is TRBJ2-7, the V gene TRBV30; TRBD1 might be the D (5 bases). The CDR3 has 13 amino acids. Deletions cut 4 bases from V and 5 bases from J, with 15 bases between. CDR1 and CDR2 from the germline V gene are GTSNPN and SVGIG (reference sequence).

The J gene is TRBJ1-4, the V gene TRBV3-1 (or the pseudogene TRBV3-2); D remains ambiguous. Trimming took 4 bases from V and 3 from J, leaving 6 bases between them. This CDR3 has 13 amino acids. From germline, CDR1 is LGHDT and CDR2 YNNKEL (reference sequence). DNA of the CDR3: TGTGCCAGCAGCCTTAAGCCTAATGAAAAACTGTTTTTT. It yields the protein CASSLKPNEKLFF.

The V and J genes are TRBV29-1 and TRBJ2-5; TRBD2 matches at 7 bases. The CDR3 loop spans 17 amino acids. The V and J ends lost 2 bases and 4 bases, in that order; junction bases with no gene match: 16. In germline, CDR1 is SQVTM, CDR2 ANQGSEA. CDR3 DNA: TGCAGCGTTGAAAGGCTCCATCTTGGCGGGGGTGCAGAGACCCAGTACTTC. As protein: CSVERLHLGGGAETQYF. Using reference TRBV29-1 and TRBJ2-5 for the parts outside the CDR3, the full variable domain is SAVISQKPSRDICQRGTSLTIQCQVDSQVTMMFWYRQQPGQSLTLIATANQGSEATYESGFVIDKFPISRPNLTFSTLTVSNMSPEDSSIYLCSVERLHLGGGAETQYFGPGTRLLVL.

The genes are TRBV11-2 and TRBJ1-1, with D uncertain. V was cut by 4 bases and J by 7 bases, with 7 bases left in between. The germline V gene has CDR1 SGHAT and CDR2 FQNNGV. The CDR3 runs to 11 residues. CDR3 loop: CASSSGHEAFF. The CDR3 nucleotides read TGTGCCAGCAGCTCCGGGCATGAAGCTTTCTTT.

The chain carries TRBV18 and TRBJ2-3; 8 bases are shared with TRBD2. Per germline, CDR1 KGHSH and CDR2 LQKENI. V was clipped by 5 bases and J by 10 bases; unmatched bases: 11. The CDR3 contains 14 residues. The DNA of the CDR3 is TGTGCCAGCTCAGAGGTAGCGGGGACGTTGTCGCAGTATTTT. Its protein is CASSEVAGTLSQYF. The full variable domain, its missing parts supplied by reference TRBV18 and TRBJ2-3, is NAGVMQNPRHLVRRRGQEARLRCSPMKGHSHVYWYRQLPEEGLKFMVYLQKENIIDESGMPKERFSAEFPKEGPSILRIQQVVRGDSAAYFCASSEVAGTLSQYFGPGTRLTVL.

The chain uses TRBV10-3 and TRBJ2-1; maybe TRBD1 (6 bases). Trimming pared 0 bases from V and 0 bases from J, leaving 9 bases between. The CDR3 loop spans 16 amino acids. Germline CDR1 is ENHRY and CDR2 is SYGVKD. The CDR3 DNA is TGTGCCATCAGTGAGTCGATACAGGGCTCCTACAATGAGCAGTTCTTC. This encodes CAISESIQGSYNEQFF.

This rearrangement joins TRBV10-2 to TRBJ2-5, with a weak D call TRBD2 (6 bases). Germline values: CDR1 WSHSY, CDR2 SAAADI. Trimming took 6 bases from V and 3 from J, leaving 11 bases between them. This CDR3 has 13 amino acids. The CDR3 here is CASRERREETQYF. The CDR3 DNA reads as TGCGCCAGCAGAGAACGGAGGGAAGAGACCCAGTACTTC.

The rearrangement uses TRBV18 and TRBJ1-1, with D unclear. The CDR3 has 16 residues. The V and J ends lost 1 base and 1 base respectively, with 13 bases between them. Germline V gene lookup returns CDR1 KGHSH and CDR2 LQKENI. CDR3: CASSPRQAFGNTEAFF. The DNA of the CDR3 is TGTGCCAGCTCACCACGGCAGGCATTTGGGAACACTGAAGCTTTCTTT.

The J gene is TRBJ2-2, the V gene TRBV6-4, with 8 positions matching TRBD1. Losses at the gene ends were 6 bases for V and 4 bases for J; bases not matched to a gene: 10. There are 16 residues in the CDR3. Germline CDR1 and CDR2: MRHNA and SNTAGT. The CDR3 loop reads CASSPFGQGATGELFF. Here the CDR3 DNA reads TGTGCCAGCAGCCCGTTCGGACAGGGTGCCACCGGGGAGCTGTTTTTT.

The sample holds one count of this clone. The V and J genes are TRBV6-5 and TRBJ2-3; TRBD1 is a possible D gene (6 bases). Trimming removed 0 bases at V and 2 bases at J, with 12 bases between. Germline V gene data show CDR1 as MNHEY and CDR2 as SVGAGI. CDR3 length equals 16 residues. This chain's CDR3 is CASSYSPGHLTDTQYF. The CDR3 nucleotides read TGTGCCAGCAGTTACTCGCCGGGACACCTCACAGATACGCAGTATTTT.

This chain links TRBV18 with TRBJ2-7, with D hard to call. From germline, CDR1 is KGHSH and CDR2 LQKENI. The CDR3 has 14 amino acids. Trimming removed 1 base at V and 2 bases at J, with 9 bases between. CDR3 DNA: TGTGCCAGCTCACCACGCGCGGCACCCTACGAGCAGTACTTC. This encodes CASSPRAAPYEQYF.

The CDR3: CASSPSGTGSTEAFF. The CDR3 region has the DNA TGTGCCAGTAGTCCATCCGGGACAGGGTCTACTGAAGCTTTCTTT. This sequence joins TRBV19 and TRBJ1-1; 9 bases map to TRBD1. With V trimmed by 5 bases and J by 5 bases, 9 bases remained unmatched. Germline assignment: CDR1 LNHDA and CDR2 SQIVND (reference sequence). The CDR3 totals 15 residues.